These T cell receptor beta chains were read from a single sample in a study of T cells in Graves' hyperthyroidism and ophthalmopathy. One entry per CDR3 protein, called by TCRdb with MiXCR from the multiplex PCR reads. In the table there are around 600,000 distinct CDR3 sequences, 13% to 15% of which are singletons. Sample: blood. These receptors originate from a woman between 50 and 59 years old with Graves' ophthalmopathy. The CDR3 runs from the conserved cysteine through the conserved F or W. The order of the fields is clone size, V gene, CDR3 length, D gene, J gene, CDR3 DNA, CDR3 protein. The D gene is left open where the match is weak. Expanded clones are given a class, and other clones once, few, many or no size at all.

>many|TRBV7-2|14|TRBD2|TRBJ2-3
TGTGCCAGCAGCCGACTAGCGGGACCAGATACGCAGTATTTT
CASSRLAGPDTQYF
>many|TRBV20-1|15|TRBD2|TRBJ2-1
TGCAGTGCTAGAGCTCTAGCGGGAAACTACAATGAGCAGTTCTTC
CSARALAGNYNEQFF
>many|TRBV3-1|14|.|TRBJ2-3
TGTGCCAGCAGCCAAGGGGCGCTCCTGGATACGCAGTATTTT
CASSQGALLDTQYF
>many|TRBV5-5|15|.|TRBJ2-2
TGTGCCAGCAGCTTGGTGGCGGCAAACACCGGGGAGCTGTTTTTT
CASSLVAANTGELFF
>many|TRBV12-3/TRBV12-4|15|TRBD2|TRBJ2-7
TGTGCCAGCAGTTCCCGGACTAGCGGGAGGAACGAGCAGTACTTC
CASSSRTSGRNEQYF
>.|TRBV19|15|.|TRBJ2-1
TGTGCCAGTAGTATTTCAGGCCTCTCCTACAATGAGCAGTTCTTC
CASSISGLSYNEQFF
>.|TRBV19|16|TRBD1|TRBJ2-4
TGTGCCAGTAGTATAGATCTGAGGGACAGAAAAAACATTCAGTACTTC
CASSIDLRDRKNIQYF
>.|TRBV18|18|.|TRBJ2-4
TGTGCCAGCTCATCAGGACAGTATTCAATACTAGCCAAAAACATTCAGTACTTC
CASSSGQYSILAKNIQYF
>.|TRBV6-2/TRBV6-3|16|TRBD2|TRBJ2-7
TGTGCCAGCATCGAAGCGGGAGTCCCCAATCTCTACGAGCAGTACTTC
CASIEAGVPNLYEQYF
>.|TRBV28|16|TRBD1|TRBJ1-2
TGTGCCAGCAGCCGCCTCGGGCAGGGGGTTAACTATGGCTACACCTTC
CASSRLGQGVNYGYTF
>many|TRBV20-1|12|.|TRBJ1-1
TGCAGTGCTAGAGTAAGGAGCACTGAAGCTTTCTTT
CSARVRSTEAFF
>many|TRBV28|12|.|TRBJ2-7
TGTGCCAGTGGAGGACACACCTACGAGCAGTACTTC
CASGGHTYEQYF
>.|TRBV6-1|13|.|TRBJ2-5
TGTGCCAGCAGCACAGCCTCGGCGTGGAATCAGTACTTC
CASSTASAWNQYF
>few|TRBV7-9|12|.|TRBJ1-5
TGTGCCAGCAGCGCCGTCCGAGGGCCCCAGCATTTT
CASSAVRGPQHF
>many|TRBV27|14|.|TRBJ1-5
TGTGCCAGCAGTTTAGTTATAGGAAGTCAGCCCCAGCATTTT
CASSLVIGSQPQHF
>many|TRBV20-1|15|TRBD2|TRBJ2-2
TGCAGTGCTACTCCGGGACTAACCCAAGCCGGGGAGCTGTTTTTT
CSATPGLTQAGELFF
>many|TRBV11-2|12|.|TRBJ1-2
TGTGCCAGCAGCTTAAGGGGTGGAGGCTACACCTTC
CASSLRGGGYTF
>.|TRBV5-1|15|TRBD2|TRBJ2-1
TGCGCCAGCAGCCAACTAGCGGGGAGAGACAATGAGCAGTTCTTC
CASSQLAGRDNEQFF
>.|TRBV11-2|15|.|TRBJ1-3
TGTGCCAGCAGCTTAGTCCCCTACTCTGGAAACACCATATATTTT
CASSLVPYSGNTIYF
>many|TRBV28|15|TRBD2|TRBJ2-1
TGTGCCAGCAGCCCCGCTAGCGGAATCTACAATGAGCAGTTCTTC
CASSPASGIYNEQFF
>.|TRBV6-2/TRBV6-3|15|TRBD1|TRBJ2-4
TGTGCCAGCAGATCCGGGACAGGAGGCAGAAACATTCAGTACTTC
CASRSGTGGRNIQYF
>.|TRBV7-2|12|.|TRBJ1-3
TGTGCCAGCAGCTCCCCGGGGAACACCATATATTTT
CASSSPGNTIYF
>many|TRBV12-3/TRBV12-4|14|.|TRBJ2-7
TGTGCCAGCAGTTATACGGGGGCTCCCTACGAGCAGTACTTC
CASSYTGAPYEQYF
>many|TRBV28|15|TRBD1|TRBJ1-5
TGTGCCAGCAGACCGGGACAGGGTGGCAATCAGCCCCAGCATTTT
CASRPGQGGNQPQHF
>many|TRBV6-2/TRBV6-3|16|TRBD1|TRBJ1-3
TGTGCCAGCAGACCCCGGACAGGGGGCTTAGGAAACACCATATATTTT
CASRPRTGGLGNTIYF
>few|TRBV28|16|.|TRBJ2-2
TGTGCCAGCACCCGATCCGGGACGGGAAACACCGGGGAGCTGTTTTTT
CASTRSGTGNTGELFF